This TCR beta chain was found in a study of blood T cell repertoires in COVID-19. Study-wide background: Acute-phase and convalescent COVID-19 samples originated in the United States, Italy and Spain. T cells, B-cell-depleted T cells, or PBMCs supplied cDNA or gDNA.

Enrollees, roughly 18 to 89 years old, lived in 20 to 25 US areas. Cohort placement rested on clinical history that participants reported themselves. Per germline, CDR1 SNHLY and CDR2 FYNNEI. V lost 5 bases to trimming and J lost 3 bases, with 4 bases between them. The CDR3 extends over 11 amino acids. Using immunoSEQ multiplex PCR, the repertoire was profiled, and TCRdb retains in-frame clones only, with some absent. There are a few hundred thousand clones in the sample; around 86% occur only once, and about 5.4% lies in the top ten. The clonotype originates from a woman between 45 and 65 years old who had recovered from COVID-19. Sequencing used PBMCs or T cells enriched from blood (not recorded which). The gene calls are TRBV2 and TRBJ2-5; D is unresolved. CDR3 nucleotide sequence: TGTGCCAGCAGTCTAGAAGAGACCCAGTACTTC. Amino acids: CASSLEETQYF. Full variable domain (remainder filled in from reference TRBV2 and TRBJ2-5): EPEVTQTPSHQVTQMGQEVILRCVPISNHLYFYWYRQILGQKVEFLVSFYNNEISEKSEIFDDQFSVERPDGSNFTLKIRSTKLEDSAMYFCASSLEETQYFGPGTRLLVL.